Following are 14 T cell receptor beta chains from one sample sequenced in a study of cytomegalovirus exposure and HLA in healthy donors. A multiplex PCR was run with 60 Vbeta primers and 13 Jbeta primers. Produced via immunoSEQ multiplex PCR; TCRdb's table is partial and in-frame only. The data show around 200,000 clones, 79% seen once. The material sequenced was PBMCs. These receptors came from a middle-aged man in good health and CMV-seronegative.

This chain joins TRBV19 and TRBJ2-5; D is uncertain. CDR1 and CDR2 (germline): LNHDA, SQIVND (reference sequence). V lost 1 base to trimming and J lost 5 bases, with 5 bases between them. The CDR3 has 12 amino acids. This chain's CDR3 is CASSIGRETQYF. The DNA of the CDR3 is TGTGCCAGTAGTATAGGGCGGGAGACCCAGTACTTC.

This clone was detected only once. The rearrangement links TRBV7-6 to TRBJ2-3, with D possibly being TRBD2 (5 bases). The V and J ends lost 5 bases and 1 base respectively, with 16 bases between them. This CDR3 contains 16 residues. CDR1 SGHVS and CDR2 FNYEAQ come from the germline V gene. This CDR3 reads CASSANEGRGTDTQYF. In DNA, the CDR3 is TGTGCCAGCAGCGCAAACGAGGGCCGAGGCACAGATACGCAGTATTTT.

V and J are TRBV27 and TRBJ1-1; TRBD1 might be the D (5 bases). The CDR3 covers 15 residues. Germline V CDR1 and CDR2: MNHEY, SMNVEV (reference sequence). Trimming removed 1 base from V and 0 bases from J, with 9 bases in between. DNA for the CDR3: TGTGCCAGCAGTTTATTTACAGGATTGAACACTGAAGCTTTCTTT. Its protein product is CASSLFTGLNTEAFF.

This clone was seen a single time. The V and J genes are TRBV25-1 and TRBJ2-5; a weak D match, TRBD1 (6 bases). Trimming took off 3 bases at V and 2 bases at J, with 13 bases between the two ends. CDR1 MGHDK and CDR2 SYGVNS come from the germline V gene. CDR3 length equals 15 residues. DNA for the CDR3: TGTGCCAGCAGTGAGGGGGCGACGAGGCAAGAGACCCAGTACTTC. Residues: CASSEGATRQETQYF.

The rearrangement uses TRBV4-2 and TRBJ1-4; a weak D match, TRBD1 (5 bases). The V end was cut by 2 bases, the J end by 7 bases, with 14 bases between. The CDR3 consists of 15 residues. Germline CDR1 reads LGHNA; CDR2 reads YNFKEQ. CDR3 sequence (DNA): TGTGCCAGCAGCCAACCCCAGGGAGGGGTTGAAAAACTGTTTTTT. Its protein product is CASSQPQGGVEKLFF.

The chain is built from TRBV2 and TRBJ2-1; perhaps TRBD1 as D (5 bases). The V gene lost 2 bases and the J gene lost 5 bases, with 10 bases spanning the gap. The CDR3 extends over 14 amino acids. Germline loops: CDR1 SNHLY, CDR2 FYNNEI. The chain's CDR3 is CASSELGRNNEQFF. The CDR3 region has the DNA TGTGCCAGCAGTGAATTGGGGCGCAACAATGAGCAGTTCTTC. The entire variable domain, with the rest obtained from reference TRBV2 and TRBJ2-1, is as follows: EPEVTQTPSHQVTQMGQEVILRCVPISNHLYFYWYRQILGQKVEFLVSFYNNEISEKSEIFDDQFSVERPDGSNFTLKIRSTKLEDSAMYFCASSELGRNNEQFFGPGTRLTVL.

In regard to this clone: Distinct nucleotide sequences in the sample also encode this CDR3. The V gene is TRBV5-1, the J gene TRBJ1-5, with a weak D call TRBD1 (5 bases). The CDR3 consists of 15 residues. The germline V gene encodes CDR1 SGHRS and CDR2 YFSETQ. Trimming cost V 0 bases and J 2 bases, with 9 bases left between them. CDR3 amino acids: CASSLEGVGNQPQHF. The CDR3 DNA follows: TGCGCCAGCAGCTTGGAAGGGGTTGGCAATCAGCCCCAGCATTTT.

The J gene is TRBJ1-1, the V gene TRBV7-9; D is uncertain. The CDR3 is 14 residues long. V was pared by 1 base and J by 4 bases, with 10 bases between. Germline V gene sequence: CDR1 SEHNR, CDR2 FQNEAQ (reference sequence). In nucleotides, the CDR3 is TGTGCCAGCAGCTTAGGGAGGGAGAGCACTGAAGCTTTCTTT. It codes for CASSLGRESTEAFF.

CDR3 nucleotide sequence: TGTGCCAGCAGCTTGCCTACAAGGGGTTACACCGGGGAGCTGTTTTTT. It translates to CASSLPTRGYTGELFF. The rearrangement links TRBV5-4 to TRBJ2-2, with D perhaps matching TRBD1 (5 bases). CDR1 SGHNT and CDR2 YYREEE come from the germline V gene (reference sequence). The length of the CDR3 is 16 residues. V dropped 1 base and J dropped 3 bases, with 13 bases sitting between them.

CDR3 region: CASMHRDGRAEAFF. The CDR3 nucleotides read TGTGCCAGCATGCACCGGGACGGGAGGGCTGAAGCTTTCTTT. This chain connects TRBV6-1 to TRBJ1-1; the D gene is possibly TRBD1 (5 bases). The length of the CDR3 is 14 residues. V was cut by 7 bases and J by 6 bases, with 18 bases left in between. CDR1 MNHNS and CDR2 SASEGT come from the germline V gene.

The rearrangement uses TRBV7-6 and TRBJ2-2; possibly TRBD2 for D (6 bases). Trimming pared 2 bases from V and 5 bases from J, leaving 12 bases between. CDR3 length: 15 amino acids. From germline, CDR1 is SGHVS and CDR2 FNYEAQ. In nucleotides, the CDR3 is TGTGCCAGCAGCTTAAATTCCCGGGGGACCGGGGAGCTGTTTTTT. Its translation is CASSLNSRGTGELFF.

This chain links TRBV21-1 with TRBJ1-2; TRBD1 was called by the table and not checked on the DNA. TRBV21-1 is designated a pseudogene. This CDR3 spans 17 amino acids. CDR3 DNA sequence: TGTGCCAGCAGCAAAATCGTAGGGGGCCCTACTAACTATGGCTACACCTTC. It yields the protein CASSKIVGGPTNYGYTF.

CDR3 protein: CASSSQNRDEQFF. As DNA, the CDR3 is TGTGCCAGCAGCTCCCAGAACCGGGATGAGCAGTTCTTC. The gene calls are TRBV7-3 and TRBJ2-1, with D uncertain. Germline values: CDR1 SGHTA, CDR2 FQGTGA. The CDR3 length is 13 residues. Deletions cut 4 bases from V and 8 bases from J, with 12 bases between.

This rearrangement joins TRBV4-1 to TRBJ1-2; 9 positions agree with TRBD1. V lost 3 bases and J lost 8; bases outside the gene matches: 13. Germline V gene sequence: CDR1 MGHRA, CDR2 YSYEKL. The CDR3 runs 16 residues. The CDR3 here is CASSQTPSGTGSGYTF. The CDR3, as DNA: TGCGCCAGCAGCCAGACACCCTCCGGGACAGGGAGCGGCTACACCTTC.